Listed below are T cell receptor beta chains from one sample, sequenced in a study of blood T cell repertoires in COVID-19. TCRdb's copy holds only in-frame clones and misses some; the assay was immunoSEQ multiplex PCR. Of roughly 250,000 clones in the sample, roughly 88% were seen once. What was sequenced was peripheral blood. These receptors were taken from a woman in her thirties or forties who had recovered from COVID-19. CDR3s include the opening cysteine and the closing phenylalanine or tryptophan. The order of the fields is clone size, J gene, D gene, V gene, CDR3 DNA, CDR3 protein. The D gene is left open where the match is weak. Size is omitted from some rows. Given values are once, few, many or a class for expanded clones.

NA | TRBJ1-1 | NA | TRBV5-1 | TGCGCCAGCAGCTTGGCGAGAGCGAACACTGAAGCTTTCTTT | CASSLARANTEAFF
few | TRBJ1-2 | NA | TRBV6-5 | TGTGCCAGCAGTTACACCGAAGCCTATGGCTACACCTTC | CASSYTEAYGYTF
NA | TRBJ2-5 | NA | TRBV7-2 | TGTGCCAGCAGCTTAGGAGGTTCGGGGAAGACCCAGTACTTC | CASSLGGSGKTQYF
NA | TRBJ2-1 | TRBD2 | TRBV9 | TGTGCCAGCAGCGTAAGTCCTAGCGGCTACAATGAGCAGTTCTTC | CASSVSPSGYNEQFF
NA | TRBJ1-5 | TRBD1 | TRBV5-8 | TGTGCCAGCAGCTTGGAGGTGGGACAGAGTAGCAATCAGCCCCAGCATTTT | CASSLEVGQSSNQPQHF
NA | TRBJ2-1 | TRBD1 | TRBV10-2 | TGCGCCAGCAGTTCCAGGGGGACAGGGACTAATGAGCAGTTCTTC | CASSSRGTGTNEQFF
NA | TRBJ2-7 | NA | TRBV19 | TGTGCCAGTAGTAATGGGGCCGTCTACGAGCAGTACTTC | CASSNGAVYEQYF
once | TRBJ2-3 | TRBD1 | TRBV27 | TGTGCCAGCAGTTTAGGGACAGGGGGCTTTGTGAGCACAGATACGCAGTATTTT | CASSLGTGGFVSTDTQYF
NA | TRBJ2-1 | TRBD2 | TRBV7-8 | TGTGCCAGCAGCTACGGCGGGACTAGCGGGATGAATGAGCAGTTCTTC | CASSYGGTSGMNEQFF
NA | TRBJ2-2 | TRBD1 | TRBV19 | TGTGCCAGTAGTATCCCCCGGACAGGGGGTACCGGGGAGCTGTTTTTT | CASSIPRTGGTGELFF
NA | TRBJ1-6 | TRBD1 | TRBV6-5 | TGTGCCAGCAGGAGAACAGGGGGACAATCACCCCTCCACTTT | CASRRTGGQSPLHF
NA | TRBJ1-2 | TRBD1 | TRBV9 | TGTGCCAGCAGCCCAAGGACAGGGGAATCTAACTATGGCTACACCTTC | CASSPRTGESNYGYTF
NA | TRBJ1-1 | TRBD1 | TRBV11-3 | TGTGCCAGCAGCTCGGGGACAGGGGGCCCGGCAGCTTTCTTT | CASSSGTGGPAAFF
NA | TRBJ2-1 | TRBD1 | TRBV18 | TGTGCCAGCTGGGGACAGAGGGATTCCTACAATGAGCAGTTCTTC | CASWGQRDSYNEQFF
NA | TRBJ2-5 | TRBD1 | TRBV5-4 | TGTGCCAGCAGCTGGGACAGGGGGCGCGCAGGGGAGACCCAGTACTTC | CASSWDRGRAGETQYF
NA | TRBJ2-7 | NA | TRBV6-5 | TGTGCCAGCAACGGGGGGACAGGACCTACCTACGAGCAGTACTTC | CASNGGTGPTYEQYF
NA | TRBJ1-2 | TRBD1 | TRBV3-1/TRBV3-2 | TGTGCCAGCAGCCAAGACCTAACAGGGGCTGGCGGCTACACCTTC | CASSQDLTGAGGYTF
NA | TRBJ1-6 | TRBD1 | TRBV4-3 | TGCGCCAGCAGCCCTTCGACAGGGGGGTTTAATTCACCCCTCCACTTT | CASSPSTGGFNSPLHF
once | TRBJ1-2 | TRBD1 | TRBV28 | TGTGCCAGCAGTTTTCCGGGACAGCGGACTATCACCTTC | CASSFPGQRTITF
NA | TRBJ2-2 | NA | TRBV12-5 | TGTGCTAGTGGTTTGGTACGGGGCAGGGGTGCGTCGGGTCGTACCGGGGAGCTGTTTTTT | CASGLVRGRGASGRTGELFF
NA | TRBJ2-6 | TRBD2 | TRBV7-3 | TGTGCCAGCAGCCTAGCGGGAGGTAATGGGGCCAACGTCCTGACTTTC | CASSLAGGNGANVLTF
NA | TRBJ1-5 | TRBD1 | TRBV11-2 | TGTGCCAGCAGCGCGCAGGGGGCGGGCAATCAGCCCCAGCATTTT | CASSAQGAGNQPQHF
NA | TRBJ1-6 | NA | TRBV6-2/TRBV6-3 | TGTGCCAGCAGTTCCTTCACGACATTCGGTAGTTCACCCCTCCACTTT | CASSSFTTFGSSPLHF